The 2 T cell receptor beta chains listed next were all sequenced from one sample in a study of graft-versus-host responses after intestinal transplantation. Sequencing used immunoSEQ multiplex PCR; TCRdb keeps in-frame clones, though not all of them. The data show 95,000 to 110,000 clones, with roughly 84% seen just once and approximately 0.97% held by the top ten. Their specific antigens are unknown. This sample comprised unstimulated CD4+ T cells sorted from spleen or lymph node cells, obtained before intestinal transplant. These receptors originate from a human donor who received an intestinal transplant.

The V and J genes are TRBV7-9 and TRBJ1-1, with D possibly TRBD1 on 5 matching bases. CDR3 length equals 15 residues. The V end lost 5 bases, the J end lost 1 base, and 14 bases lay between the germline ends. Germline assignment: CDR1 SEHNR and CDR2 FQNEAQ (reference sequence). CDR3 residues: CASSGGTRWNTEAFF. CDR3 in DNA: TGTGCCAGCAGCGGAGGGACTCGGTGGAACACTGAAGCTTTCTTT. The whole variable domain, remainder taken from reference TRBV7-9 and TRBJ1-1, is DTGVSQNPRHKITKRGQNVTFRCDPISEHNRLYWYRQTLGQGPEFLTYFQNEAQLEKSRLLSDRFSAERPKGSFSTLEIQRTEQGDSAMYLCASSGGTRWNTEAFFGQGTRLTVV.

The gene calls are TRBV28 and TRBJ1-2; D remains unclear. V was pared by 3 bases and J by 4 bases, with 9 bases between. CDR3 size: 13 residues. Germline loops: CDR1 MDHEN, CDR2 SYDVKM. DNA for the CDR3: TGTGCCAGCAGTTTCACGACGGCCTATGGCTACACCTTC. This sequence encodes CASSFTTAYGYTF.